This T cell receptor beta chain was captured in a study of spatial heterogeneity in lung cancer. Specified time point: blood at routine non-recurrence follow-up after resection. This clonotype was detected many times. The CDR3 length is 14 residues. Per the germline V gene, CDR1 is SGHAT and CDR2 is FQDESV (reference sequence). V lost 1 base and J lost 1; bases outside the gene matches: 0. TCRdb re-analysed the 5' RACE reads in MiXCR, keeping a single row per CDR3 protein. The sample has about 120,000 distinct CDR3 sequences, about 10% seen once. The sequencing here drew on PBMCs, taken at follow-up. The origin of this receptor is a female donor with early-stage non-small cell lung cancer. This chain joins TRBV11-1 and TRBJ1-1; 7 positions agree with TRBD1. Here the CDR3 DNA reads TGTGCCAGCAGCTTAGGACAGGGGAACACTGAAGCTTTCTTT. It translates to CASSLGQGNTEAFF.